One sample yielded the 10 T cell receptor beta chains listed below, sequenced in a study of blood T cell repertoires in COVID-19. The repertoire was sequenced with immunoSEQ multiplex PCR; TCRdb's copy has only in-frame clones and lacks some. This sample has over 150,000 clones, with 75% to 85% found just once. Sequenced input: peripheral blood. Source of these receptors: a human donor in a cohort sampled during active COVID-19.

The chain joins TRBV5-1 to TRBJ2-7, with TRBD2 matching 15 bases. The trim removed 4 bases at V and 2 bases at J, leaving 7 bases unmatched. CDR3 length: 17 residues. Germline lookup yields CDR1 SGHRS and CDR2 YFSETQ. The CDR3 loop is CASSGGLAGGVAYEQYF. DNA for the CDR3: TGCGCCAGCAGCGGGGGACTAGCGGGAGGAGTCGCCTACGAGCAGTACTTC.

This sequence joins TRBV3-1 (or the pseudogene TRBV3-2) and TRBJ1-1, with D tentatively TRBD1 (6 bases). CDR3 size: 16 residues. Between the trimmed V and J ends, which lost 4 bases and 2 bases, there was a span of 17 bases. Looked up from germline, CDR1 is LGHDT and CDR2 is YNNKEL (reference sequence). The CDR3 bases are TGTGCCAGCAGCCCAGCCGACAGGTATGGAAACACTGAAGCTTTCTTT. It codes for CASSPADRYGNTEAFF.

The CDR3 region has the DNA TGTGCCAGCACTCCTAATGAAAAACTGTTTTTT. This gives the protein CASTPNEKLFF. The rearrangement links TRBV2 to TRBJ1-4; D unclear. CDR1 and CDR2 (germline): SNHLY, FYNNEI. This CDR3 contains 11 residues. V was trimmed by 7 bases and J by 3 bases, leaving 3 bases between them. The variable domain in full, with the rest retrieved from reference TRBV2 and TRBJ1-4, is EPEVTQTPSHQVTQMGQEVILRCVPISNHLYFYWYRQILGQKVEFLVSFYNNEISEKSEIFDDQFSVERPDGSNFTLKIRSTKLEDSAMYFCASTPNEKLFFGSGTQLSVL.

The rearrangement joins TRBV28 to TRBJ2-7; possible D gene TRBD1, 7 bases. CDR1 is MDHEN and CDR2 is SYDVKM in the germline V gene. The V end lost 8 bases, the J end lost 2 bases, and 13 bases lay between the germline ends. The CDR3 runs 13 residues. This CDR3 reads CASRQGGTYEQYF. Here the CDR3 DNA reads TGTGCCAGCCGACAGGGAGGAACCTACGAGCAGTACTTC.

J is TRBJ1-2 and V is TRBV30; D is undetermined. Germline lookup yields CDR1 GTSNPN and CDR2 SVGIG (reference sequence). The CDR3 is 13 residues long. Trimming removed 0 bases from V and 6 bases from J, with 11 bases in between. The CDR3 here is CAWSVRATDGYTF. DNA of the CDR3: TGTGCCTGGAGTGTACGAGCGACGGATGGCTACACCTTC.

The rearrangement uses TRBV9 and TRBJ2-1, with a tentative D call TRBD2 (7 bases). Germline CDR1 is SGDLS and CDR2 is YYNGEE. This CDR3 is 16 amino acids long. V shed 0 bases and J shed 6 bases, with 16 bases lying between them. As DNA, the CDR3 is TGTGCCAGCAGCGTAGACCAGGGGTTAGCGGGCAATGAGCAGTTCTTC. This sequence encodes CASSVDQGLAGNEQFF.

The gene calls are TRBV19 and TRBJ2-7; 13 nucleotides align to TRBD2. The CDR3 covers 16 residues. The ends lost 6 bases at V and 2 bases at J; junction bases unmatched: 7. From germline, CDR1 is LNHDA and CDR2 SQIVND (reference sequence). For the CDR3, the DNA is TGTGCCAGTAGGCCCGCGGGACTAGCGGGAACCTACGAGCAGTACTTC. This sequence encodes CASRPAGLAGTYEQYF. Full variable domain (missing parts from reference TRBV19 and TRBJ2-7): DGGITQSPKYLFRKEGQNVTLSCEQNLNHDAMYWYRQDPGQGLRLIYYSQIVNDFQKGDIAEGYSVSREKKESFPLTVTSAQKNPTAFYLCASRPAGLAGTYEQYFGPGTRLTVT.

The chain combines TRBV28 with TRBJ2-7; 7 positions agree with TRBD1. The V gene end was trimmed by 6 bases and the J gene end by 2 bases; junction bases not matched to a gene: 10. Germline values: CDR1 MDHEN, CDR2 SYDVKM. The CDR3 has 15 amino acids. The CDR3 loop is CASRPPGQWAYEQYF. Here the CDR3 DNA reads TGTGCCAGCAGGCCTCCGGGACAGTGGGCCTACGAGCAGTACTTC.

The rearrangement uses TRBV5-1 and TRBJ2-5; tentative D call: TRBD1 (6 bases). The germline V and J ends were trimmed by 5 bases and 2 bases, with 16 bases remaining between them. Germline CDR1 and CDR2: SGHRS and YFSETQ. This CDR3 is built from 15 residues. As DNA, the CDR3 is TGCGCCAGCAGGACCTTAGGACAGACACAAGAGACCCAGTACTTC. Translating gives CASRTLGQTQETQYF.

In this sample, this clone turned up once. The CDR3: CASSLLSLGGNTEAFF. The CDR3 DNA reads as TGTGCCAGCAGTTTATTAAGTCTGGGGGGGAATACTGAAGCTTTCTTT. The chain combines TRBV28 with TRBJ1-1; D perhaps matches TRBD1 (5 bases). Germline CDR1 and CDR2: MDHEN and SYDVKM. V lost 1 base and J 5 bases, leaving 17 bases between the germline ends. CDR3 length: 16 residues. Full variable domain (rest looked up from reference TRBV28 and TRBJ1-1): DVKVTQSSRYLVKRTGEKVFLECVQDMDHENMFWYRQDPGLGLRLIYFSYDVKMKEKGDIPEGYSVSREKKERFSLILESASTNQTSMYLCASSLLSLGGNTEAFFGQGTRLTVV.